The clone carrying this TCR beta chain is judged medium-sized. Its specificity is unknown. The data originate from a study of immune heterogeneity within non-small cell lung tumors. It was with 32 V and 13 J primers that multiplex PCR amplified TCR beta CDR3. TCRdb re-called the multiplex PCR reads with MiXCR, one entry per CDR3 protein. Of 8,500 to 11,000 distinct CDR3 sequences listed, less than 20% are singletons. Study-wide findings and caveats: Local tumor mutational burden and local T-cell repertoire clonality showed a moderate significant correlation, R approximately 0.35.

The V gene lost 1 base and the J gene lost 6 bases, with 18 bases spanning the gap. Germline-derived CDR1 and CDR2 are DFQATT and SNEGSKA (reference sequence). This CDR3 region has 15 residues. Per sample, approximately 580 ng of bulk tumor genomic DNA was the template used. Surgery yielded several widely spaced biopsies per primary tumor. Curative surgical treatment was performed in patients who had newly diagnosed, untreated non-small cell lung cancer. Samples were obtained from newly diagnosed non-small cell lung cancer patients who were having surgery with curative intent. This chain connects TRBV20-1 to TRBJ1-1; weak D call: TRBD1 (6 bases). Sequenced material: lung tumor tissue. The source of this sequence is a man aged 40-50 years with non-small cell lung cancer. The CDR3 spells CSARVQRQGISEAFF. Written as DNA, the CDR3 is TGCAGTGCTAGAGTTCAGAGGCAGGGGATTTCTGAAGCTTTCTTT.